This TCR beta chain was documented in a study of PD-1 blockade in classical Hodgkin lymphoma. Study-level points and caveats: Newly diagnosed patients reportedly had lower baseline TCR diversity than healthy donors. The diversity seen at baseline in complete responders resembled that of newly diagnosed patients.

The CDR3 runs to 14 residues. CDR1 SNHLY and CDR2 FYNNEI come from the germline V gene. V lost 5 bases and J lost 6; bases outside the gene matches: 6. Comment on this clone: The antigen is not known.

Produced via immunoSEQ multiplex PCR; TCRdb's table is partial and in-frame only. Here the sample spans approximately 65,000 clones, about 87% being singletons. Each patient relapsed following autologous stem cell transplantation, and prior brentuximab vedotin exposure differed. This sequence originates from a human donor with classical Hodgkin lymphoma. The material sequenced was peripheral blood mononuclear cells (PBMCs), taken at baseline. This chain uses TRBV2 with TRBJ2-3, with TRBD2 matching over 9 bases. As DNA, the CDR3 is TGTGCCAGCAGTCCGGGACTAGCTTACGATACGCAGTATTTT. It encodes CASSPGLAYDTQYF.